Shown below are 5 T cell receptor beta chains from a single sample sequenced in a study of T cell responses to AZD1222 COVID-19 vaccine. This table comes from immunoSEQ multiplex PCR, and its TCRdb copy is limited to in-frame clones, with some not included. The sample has about 110,000 clones; about 88% are singletons. The starting material was peripheral blood, obtained on day 0 of AZD1222 vaccination. The receptors come from an adult in good health.

V and J are TRBV29-1 and TRBJ1-2, with TRBD1 as a possible D gene (6 bases). V was pared by 4 bases and J by 8 bases, with 17 bases between. Per germline, CDR1 SQVTM and CDR2 ANQGSEA. The CDR3 length is 13 residues. CDR3 region: CSVARGGRRGYTF. CDR3 nucleotides: TGCAGCGTTGCGAGGGGGGGCCGTAGAGGCTACACCTTC.

This chain links TRBV6-5 with TRBJ1-2; D is perhaps TRBD1 (5 bases). V lost 6 bases, J lost 8 bases, and 22 bases lay in between. CDR1 and CDR2 from the germline V gene are MNHEY and SVGAGI. The CDR3 contains 15 residues. In nucleotides, the CDR3 is TGTGCCAGCAGAAACCCGGGGACGGCGGGTTTAGGCTACACCTTC. This sequence encodes CASRNPGTAGLGYTF.

This clone was seen just once. The V call is TRBV11-3, the J call TRBJ2-3; D possibly corresponds to TRBD2 (6 bases). V was shortened by 5 bases and J by 1 base, with 13 bases between the two germline ends. The CDR3 sequence is 15 residues long. Germline CDR1 SGHNT, CDR2 YENEEA. The CDR3 loop is CASSPGEPGTDTQYF. CDR3 nucleotide sequence: TGTGCCAGCAGCCCGGGGGAGCCAGGCACAGATACGCAGTATTTT.

The J gene is TRBJ1-4, the V gene TRBV9; no definite D call. This CDR3 contains 14 residues. The V end was cut by 2 bases, the J end by 0 bases, with 5 bases between. Looked up from germline, CDR1 is SGDLS and CDR2 is YYNGEE. Here the CDR3 DNA reads TGTGCCAGCAGCGTGGGTGCAACTAATGAAAAACTGTTTTTT. Amino acids: CASSVGATNEKLFF.

This clone was seen a single time. This chain uses TRBV6-5 with TRBJ2-5; TRBD1 or TRBD2 may be the D gene (5 bases each). Germline V gene sequence: CDR1 MNHEY, CDR2 SVGAGI. The CDR3 runs to 13 residues. V was cut by 2 bases and J by 5 bases, with 9 bases left in between. CDR3 residues: CASSYGGLETQYF. The CDR3 DNA reads as TGTGCCAGCAGTTACGGGGGTCTGGAGACCCAGTACTTC.